The rows below give T cell receptor beta chains drawn from one sample of a study of T-cell reconstitution after alpha-beta-depleted transplantation in children. A single record per CDR3 protein comes from TCRdb applying MiXCR to the PCR reads. Among approximately 390,000 distinct CDR3 sequences listed, approximately 10% were seen once. Source: PBMCs from the stem cell graft donor, taken from the stem cell graft. These receptors all stem from a human donor who donated a stem cell graft to a child with acute myeloid leukemia. Each CDR3 is given with its conserved first and last residue. A D gene is named only where the DNA matches it firmly. Part of the rows lack a size; the others show once, few, many or a class for expanded clones.

cdr3_aa,cdr3_nt,v_call,clone_size,d_call,j_call
CATSVGTDRGFGNQPQHF,TGTGCCACCAGCGTGGGGACGGACAGGGGTTTTGGCAATCAGCCCCAGCATTTT,TRBV15,few,TRBD1,TRBJ1-5
CASSLVGGGSGANVLTF,TGTGCCAGCAGCTTAGTCGGTGGCGGCTCTGGGGCCAACGTCCTGACTTTC,TRBV7-2,NA,NA,TRBJ2-6
CVPGRDWLDNEQFF,TGCGTCCCCGGCCGGGACTGGCTAGACAATGAGCAGTTCTTC,TRBV5-1,many,NA,TRBJ2-1
CASSLGGNNIQYF,TGTGCCAGCAGCTTAGGAGGGAACAACATTCAGTACTTC,TRBV7-6,many,NA,TRBJ2-4
CASSVRADTQYF,TGTGCCAGCAGTGTCAGGGCTGATACGCAGTATTTT,TRBV2,few,NA,TRBJ2-3
CSVGGAERQYF,TGCAGCGTTGGGGGAGCCGAACGGCAGTATTTT,TRBV29-1,NA,NA,TRBJ2-3
CASSQTRGFQFF,TGTGCCAGCAGCCAGACCCGGGGATTCCAGTTCTTC,TRBV4-2,few,NA,TRBJ2-1
CASSLAGTSVEQYF,TGTGCCAGCAGCTTAGCCGGGACTAGCGTCGAGCAGTACTTC,TRBV7-2,NA,TRBD2,TRBJ2-7
CASNLAGTNTGELFF,TGCGCCAGCAACCTAGCGGGGACGAACACCGGGGAGCTGTTTTTT,TRBV5-1,few,TRBD2,TRBJ2-2
CASSPFGETKYF,TGCGCCAGCAGCCCCTTTGGAGAGACCAAGTACTTC,TRBV5-1,NA,NA,TRBJ2-5
CASSLMGRRLADFLITDTQYF,TGTGCCAGCAGTTTAATGGGGCGGCGACTAGCGGATTTCTTAATCACAGATACGCAGTATTTT,TRBV27,NA,TRBD2,TRBJ2-3
CASSLEGSRVEAFF,TGTGCCAGCAGCTTGGAGGGGTCGAGGGTAGAAGCTTTCTTT,TRBV5-4,NA,NA,TRBJ1-1
CAWSVRHQDGSPQYF,TGTGCCTGGAGTGTACGTCACCAGGACGGCAGTCCGCAGTATTTT,TRBV30,few,NA,TRBJ2-3
CASSPVGGGPSETQYF,TGTGCCAGCAGCCCCGTAGGCGGAGGGCCCTCAGAGACCCAGTACTTC,TRBV7-2,NA,NA,TRBJ2-5